These 8 T cell receptor beta chains came from one sample sequenced in a study of T cell responses to AZD1222 COVID-19 vaccine. The table came from immunoSEQ multiplex PCR; TCRdb's copy has only in-frame clones and leaves some out. The sample lists 130,000 or so clones; 85% to 90% were seen once. Sequences were derived from peripheral blood, sampled on day 0 of AZD1222 vaccination. These receptor sequences come from an adult in good health.

This rearrangement joins TRBV20-1 to TRBJ1-2; TRBD1 is a possible D gene (5 bases). The CDR3 contains 11 residues. Trimming pared 3 bases from V and 13 bases from J, leaving 15 bases between. CDR1 is DFQATT and CDR2 is SNEGSKA in the germline V gene (reference sequence). The CDR3 sequence: CSARGRVSVTF. Here the CDR3 DNA reads TGCAGTGCTAGGGGCAGGGTTAGCGTCACCTTC.

The genes are TRBV30 and TRBJ2-1; no clear D gene. The CDR3 loop spans 12 amino acids. Germline CDR1 is GTSNPN and CDR2 is SVGIG (reference sequence). V lost 3 bases, J lost 9 bases, and 12 bases lay in between. Written as DNA, the CDR3 is TGTGCCTGGAGCCCGCGAGCAGGTGAGCAGTTCTTC. Amino acid sequence: CAWSPRAGEQFF. Full variable domain (remainder filled in from reference TRBV30 and TRBJ2-1): SQTIHQWPATLVQPVGSPLSLECTVEGTSNPNLYWYRQAAGRGLQLLFYSVGIGQISSEVPQNLSASRPQDRQFILSSKKLLLSDSGFYLCAWSPRAGEQFFGPGTRLTVL.

V gene TRBV7-8 combines with J gene TRBJ2-5; no clear D gene. Germline values: CDR1 SGHVS, CDR2 FQNEAQ. The V end lost 3 bases, the J end lost 2 bases, and 4 bases lay between the germline ends. The CDR3 runs to 12 residues. The CDR3 region is CASSFGQETQYF. The CDR3 bases are TGTGCCAGCAGCTTTGGACAAGAGACCCAGTACTTC.

This chain joins TRBV5-1 and TRBJ1-2; 12 bases align to TRBD1. The CDR3 has 14 residues. CDR1 is SGHRS, CDR2 YFSETQ, per germline. Trimming cost V 4 bases and J 8 bases; bases outside gene matches: 6. Here the CDR3 DNA reads TGCGCCAGCAGCGAGGGGACAGGGGGCCAAGGCTACACCTTC. Translated, it gives CASSEGTGGQGYTF.

This chain uses TRBV27 with TRBJ1-1; D remains ambiguous. Germline V gene data show CDR1 as MNHEY and CDR2 as SMNVEV (reference sequence). This CDR3 has 14 residues. The V end was cut by 2 bases, the J end by 1 base, with 8 bases between. The CDR3 DNA sequence: TGTGCCAGCAGTTTAGCAGGAAAGAACACTGAAGCTTTCTTT. This codes for CASSLAGKNTEAFF.

V gene TRBV28 combines with J gene TRBJ1-2, with 8 bases matching TRBD1. Germline values: CDR1 MDHEN, CDR2 SYDVKM. This CDR3 contains 14 residues. J was trimmed by 4 bases and V by 6 bases; bases with no gene match: 7. In DNA form, the CDR3 reads TGTGCCAGCAGCCTCTTTGGACAGGGCTATGGCTACACCTTC. Encoded protein: CASSLFGQGYGYTF.

The chain has TRBV6-2 or TRBV6-3 and TRBJ2-5; D unclear. This CDR3 region has 15 residues. V gave up 6 bases and J gave up 2 bases, with 16 bases separating them. CDR1 is MNHEY and CDR2 is SVGEGT in the germline V gene. The CDR3 DNA reads TGTGCCAGCAGCCCCTATGGGAAAAATCAAGAGACCCAGTACTTC. Its translation is CASSPYGKNQETQYF.

V gene TRBV6-2 or TRBV6-3 combines with J gene TRBJ1-1, with 9 bases lining up with TRBD1. V lost 2 bases, J lost 1 base, and 20 bases stayed unmatched. CDR1 is MNHEY and CDR2 is SVGEGT in the germline V gene. The CDR3 contains 21 residues. CDR3 bases: TGTGCCAGCAGTTACCAAGACAGGGGGGTAGCCTGGGGAATCGGGAACACTGAAGCTTTCTTT. Its protein is CASSYQDRGVAWGIGNTEAFF.